This record covers a single T cell receptor beta chain. Its antigen is not identified. This specimen belongs to a study of cytomegalovirus exposure and HLA in healthy donors. Study conclusions and caveats: In an earlier analysis, about 87% or about 30%: the productive usage of most TCR beta V segments. Reports described diagnosis of cytomegalovirus status by the classifier as highly specific and sensitive.

PCR primers comprised 60 Vbeta and 13 Jbeta primers. Per the original data handling: It was a later analysis that counted roughly 80 million unique TCR beta chains, of which some 10 million were shared. Assay used: immunoSEQ multiplex PCR; TCRdb lists only in-frame clones, some missing. V and J calls and clone size are those listed in that table; D and trimming were worked out from the DNA. The top ten hold approximately 1.5% of the sample, which has about 160,000 clones, around four fifths seen once. CDR1 is SNHLY and CDR2 is FYNNEI in the germline V gene. The CDR3 is made up of 13 amino acids. V dropped 10 bases and J dropped 1 base, with 12 bases sitting between them.

The source is a woman aged 30 to 39 in good health and CMV-seronegative. Sequences were obtained from PBMCs. This chain joins TRBV2 and TRBJ2-3, with D tentatively TRBD2 (5 bases). The CDR3 here is CATQRSGTDTQYF. The CDR3 coding sequence is TGTGCCACCCAGCGGTCGGGCACAGATACGCAGTATTTT.